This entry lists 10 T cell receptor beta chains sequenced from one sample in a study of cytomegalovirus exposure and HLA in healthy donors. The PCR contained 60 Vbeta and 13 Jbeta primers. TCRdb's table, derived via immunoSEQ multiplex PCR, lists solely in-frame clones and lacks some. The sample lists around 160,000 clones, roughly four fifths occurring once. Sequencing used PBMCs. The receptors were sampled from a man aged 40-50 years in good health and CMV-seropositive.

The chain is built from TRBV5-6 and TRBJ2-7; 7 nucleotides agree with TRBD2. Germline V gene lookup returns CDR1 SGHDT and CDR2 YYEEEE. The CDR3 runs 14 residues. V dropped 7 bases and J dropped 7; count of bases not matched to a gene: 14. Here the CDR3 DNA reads TGTGCCAGCGGTGGACTAGACCCTATGGAAGAGCAGTACTTC. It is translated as CASGGLDPMEEQYF.

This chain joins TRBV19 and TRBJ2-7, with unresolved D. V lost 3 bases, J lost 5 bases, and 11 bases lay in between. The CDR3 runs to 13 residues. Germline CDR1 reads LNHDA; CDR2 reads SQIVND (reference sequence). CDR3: CASSMVASNEQYF. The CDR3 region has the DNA TGTGCCAGTAGTATGGTTGCGTCCAACGAGCAGTACTTC.

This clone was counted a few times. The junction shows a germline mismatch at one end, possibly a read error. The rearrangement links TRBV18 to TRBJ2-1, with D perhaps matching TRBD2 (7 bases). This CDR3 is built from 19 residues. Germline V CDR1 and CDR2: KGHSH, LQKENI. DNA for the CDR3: TGTGCCAGCTCTCCACCCATGGAGGCGGGGGCAGGTTCCTACAATGAGCAGTTCTTC. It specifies CASSPPMEAGAGSYNEQFF.

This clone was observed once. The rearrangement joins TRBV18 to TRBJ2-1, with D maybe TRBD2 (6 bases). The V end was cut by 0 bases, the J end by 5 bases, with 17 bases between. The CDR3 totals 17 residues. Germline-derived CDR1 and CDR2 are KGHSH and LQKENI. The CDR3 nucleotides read TGTGCCAGCTCACCACCCGGGGGAGGAAGCAGAGACAATGAGCAGTTCTTC. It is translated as CASSPPGGGSRDNEQFF.

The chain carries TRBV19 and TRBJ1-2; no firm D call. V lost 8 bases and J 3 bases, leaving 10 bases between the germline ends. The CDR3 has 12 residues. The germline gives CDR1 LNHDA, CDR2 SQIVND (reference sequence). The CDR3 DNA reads TGTGCCAGTGAGTCGGGGTACTATGGCTACACCTTC. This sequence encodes CASESGYYGYTF. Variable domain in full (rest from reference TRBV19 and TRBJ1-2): DGGITQSPKYLFRKEGQNVTLSCEQNLNHDAMYWYRQDPGQGLRLIYYSQIVNDFQKGDIAEGYSVSREKKESFPLTVTSAQKNPTAFYLCASESGYYGYTFGSGTRLTVV.

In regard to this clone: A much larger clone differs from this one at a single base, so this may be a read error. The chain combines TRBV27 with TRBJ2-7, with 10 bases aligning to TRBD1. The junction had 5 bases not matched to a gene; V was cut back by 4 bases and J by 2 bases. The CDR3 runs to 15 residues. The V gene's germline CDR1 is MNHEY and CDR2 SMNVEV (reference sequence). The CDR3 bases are TGTGCCAGCAGTTCCCCCGGGACAGGGGCCTACGAGCAGTACTTC. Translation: CASSSPGTGAYEQYF.

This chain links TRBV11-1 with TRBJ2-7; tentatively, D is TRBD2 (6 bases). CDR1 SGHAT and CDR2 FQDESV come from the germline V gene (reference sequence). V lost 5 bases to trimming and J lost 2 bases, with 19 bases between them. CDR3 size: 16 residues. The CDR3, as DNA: TGTGCCAGCAGCCCTGAGTGGGCGGGCGGGACCTACGAGCAGTACTTC. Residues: CASSPEWAGGTYEQYF.

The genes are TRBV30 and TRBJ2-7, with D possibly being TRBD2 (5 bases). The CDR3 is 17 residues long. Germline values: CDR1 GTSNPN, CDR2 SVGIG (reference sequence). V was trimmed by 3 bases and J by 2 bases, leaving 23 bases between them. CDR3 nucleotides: TGTGCCTGGAGAGGTGGTAGCGCGTCAATCTCAACCTACGAGCAGTACTTC. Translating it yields CAWRGGSASISTYEQYF.

The CDR3 nucleotides are TGTGCCAGCAGCTTAATGGCGGGGGATTCCTACAATGAGCAGTTCTTC. This gives the protein CASSLMAGDSYNEQFF. The V call is TRBV7-9, the J call TRBJ2-1; 7 bases are a match to TRBD2. V lost 2 bases to trimming and J lost 1 base; unmatched junction nucleotides: 5. From germline, CDR1 is SEHNR and CDR2 FQNEAQ (reference sequence). The CDR3 extends over 16 amino acids. The complete variable domain, with remaining parts taken from reference TRBV7-9 and TRBJ2-1, reads DTGVSQNPRHKITKRGQNVTFRCDPISEHNRLYWYRQTLGQGPEFLTYFQNEAQLEKSRLLSDRFSAERPKGSFSTLEIQRTEQGDSAMYLCASSLMAGDSYNEQFFGPGTRLTVL.

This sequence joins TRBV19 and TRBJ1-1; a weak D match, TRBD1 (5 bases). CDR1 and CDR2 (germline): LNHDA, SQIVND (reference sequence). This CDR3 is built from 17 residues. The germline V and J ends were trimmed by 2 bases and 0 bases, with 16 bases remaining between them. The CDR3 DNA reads TGTGCCAGTAGTATATGGCGGGGCACGGGGATGAACACTGAAGCTTTCTTT. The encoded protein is CASSIWRGTGMNTEAFF.